This record looks at one T cell receptor beta chain sequence and its context. Antigen unknown. The sample belongs to a study of CXCR3-negative and CXCR3-positive naive CD8 T cells. CDR1 is SEHNR and CDR2 is FQNEAQ in the germline V gene (reference sequence). The CDR3 has 12 amino acids. The method, 5' RACE with UMI labels, was used to prepare the TRB cDNA libraries. One entry per CDR3 protein, without DNA, is what TCRdb gives after re-calling the 5' RACE reads. The sample data list tens of thousands of distinct CDR3 sequences. Study-wide results and limits: The study found more hydrophobic TRB CDR3s in CXCR3-positive naive cells than in CXCR3-negative naive cells.

V and J are TRBV7-9 and TRBJ1-2; without DNA, the TCRdb call of TRBD1 cannot be checked. The receptor comes from a human donor in good health. Some clones in this sample may be carry-over from other donors' samples. Input material: naive CXCR3+ CD8+ T cells from blood. The sample's subset: CD45RO-CCR7+CD27+CD95- naive CD8+ T cells expressing CXCR3 (TNR3+). CDR3 region: CASSLGTSDYTF.